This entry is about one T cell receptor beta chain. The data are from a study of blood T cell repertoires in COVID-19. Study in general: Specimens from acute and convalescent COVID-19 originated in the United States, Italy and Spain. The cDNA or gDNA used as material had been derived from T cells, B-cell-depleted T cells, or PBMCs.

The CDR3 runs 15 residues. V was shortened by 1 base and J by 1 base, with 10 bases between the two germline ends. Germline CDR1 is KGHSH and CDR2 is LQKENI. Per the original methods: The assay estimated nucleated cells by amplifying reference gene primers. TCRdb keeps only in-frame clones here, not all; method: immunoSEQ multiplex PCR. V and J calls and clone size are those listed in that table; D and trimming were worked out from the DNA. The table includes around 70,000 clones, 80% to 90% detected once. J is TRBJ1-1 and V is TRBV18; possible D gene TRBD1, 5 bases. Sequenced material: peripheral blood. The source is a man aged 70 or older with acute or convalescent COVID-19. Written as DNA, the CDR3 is TGTGCCAGCTCACCACAGGGGAAGGCGAACACTGAAGCTTTCTTT. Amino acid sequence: CASSPQGKANTEAFF.